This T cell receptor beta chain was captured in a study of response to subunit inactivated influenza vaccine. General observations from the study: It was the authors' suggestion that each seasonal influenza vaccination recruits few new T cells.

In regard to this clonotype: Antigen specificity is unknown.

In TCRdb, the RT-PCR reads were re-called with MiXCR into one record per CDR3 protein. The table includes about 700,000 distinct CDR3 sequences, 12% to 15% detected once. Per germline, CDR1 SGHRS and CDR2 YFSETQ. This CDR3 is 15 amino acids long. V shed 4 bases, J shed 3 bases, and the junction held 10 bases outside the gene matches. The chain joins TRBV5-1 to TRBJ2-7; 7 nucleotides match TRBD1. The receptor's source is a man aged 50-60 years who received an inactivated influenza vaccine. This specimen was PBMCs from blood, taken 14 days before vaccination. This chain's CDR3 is CASSTTGVSLYEQYF. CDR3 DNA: TGCGCCAGCAGCACCACAGGGGTCTCCCTCTACGAGCAGTACTTC.